The present T cell receptor beta chain was sequenced within a study of identical twins. Whole-study findings and limits: In zero-insertion analyses, partial confounding could arise from invariant MAIT and iNKT cells. It was cross-sectional statistical analysis, not following the same donors, that the conclusions relied on.

TCRdb fed the 5' RACE reads into MiXCR, producing one record per CDR3 protein. The sample records 700,000 to 950,000 distinct CDR3 sequences, 10% to 15% being singletons. The sample holds many counts of this clonotype. Antigen specificity is unknown. These data were likewise used in another study, on yellow fever vaccine responses in identical twins. From that report: Twins' T cell vaccine responses reportedly looked partly convergent, partly personalized.

Material: PBMCs. The source is a woman aged 18-29 years in good health.

The CDR3 reads CASSYFREATNNQPQHF. As DNA, the CDR3 is TGTGCCAGCAGTTACTTCCGAGAGGCGACTAACAATCAGCCCCAGCATTTT. This chain joins TRBV6-5 and TRBJ1-5; no clear D gene. The V gene lost 1 base and the J gene lost 3 bases, with 16 bases spanning the gap. The CDR3 totals 17 residues. Germline lookup yields CDR1 MNHEY and CDR2 SVGAGI.